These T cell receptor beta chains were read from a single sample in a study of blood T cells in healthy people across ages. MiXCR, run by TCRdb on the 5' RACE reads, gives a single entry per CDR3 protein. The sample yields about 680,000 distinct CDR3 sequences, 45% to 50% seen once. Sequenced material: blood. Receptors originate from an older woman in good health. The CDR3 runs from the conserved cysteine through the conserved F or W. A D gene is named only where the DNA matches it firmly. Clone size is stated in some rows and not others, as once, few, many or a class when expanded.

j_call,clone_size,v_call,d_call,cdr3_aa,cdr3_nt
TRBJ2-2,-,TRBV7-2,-,CALGGRGTGTGELFF,TGTGCCCTAGGGGGACGGGGGACGGGCACCGGGGAGCTGTTTTTT
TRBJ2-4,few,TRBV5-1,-,CASSFTGDANIQYF,TGCGCCAGCAGCTTCACAGGAGACGCAAACATTCAGTACTTC
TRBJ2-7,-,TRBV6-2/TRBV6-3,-,CASTNGGRSYNEQYF,TGTGCCAGCACCAACGGCGGAAGGTCCTACAATGAGCAGTACTTC
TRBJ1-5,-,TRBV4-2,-,CASSQDSGDQPQHF,TGTGCCAGCAGCCAAGATTCAGGGGATCAGCCCCAGCATTTT
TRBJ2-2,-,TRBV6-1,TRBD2,CASRPGLAGVTGELFF,TGTGCCAGCAGGCCGGGACTAGCGGGAGTGACCGGGGAGCTGTTTTTT
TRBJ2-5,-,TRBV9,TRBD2,CASSVAGGAYNEQYF,TGTGCCAGCAGCGTAGCGGGAGGGGCCTACAATGAGCAGTACTTC
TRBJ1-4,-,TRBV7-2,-,CASSRSRLDNEKLFF,TGTGCCAGCAGCCGATCTAGACTAGATAATGAAAAACTGTTTTTT
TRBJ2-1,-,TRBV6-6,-,CASSYIPSTLEQFF,TGTGCCAGCAGTTACATCCCCTCGACCCTTGAGCAGTTCTTC
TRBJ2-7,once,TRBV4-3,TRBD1,CASSQQDRSVYEQYF,TGCGCCAGCAGCCAACAGGACAGGTCGGTCTACGAGCAGTACTTC
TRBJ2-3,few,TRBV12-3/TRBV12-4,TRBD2,CASSREGKSDTQYF,TGTGCCAGCAGCCGGGAGGGTAAATCAGATACGCAGTATTTT
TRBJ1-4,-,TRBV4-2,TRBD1,CASSQETGTDEKLFF,TGTGCCAGCAGCCAAGAGACAGGGACGGATGAAAAACTGTTTTTT
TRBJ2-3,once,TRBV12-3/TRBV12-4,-,CASSSTSARDTQYF,TGTGCCAGCAGTTCCACGTCCGCTAGGGATACGCAGTATTTT
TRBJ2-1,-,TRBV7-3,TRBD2,CASSSRTSGDEQFF,TGTGCCAGCAGCTCCCGGACTAGCGGGGATGAGCAGTTCTTC
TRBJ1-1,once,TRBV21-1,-,CASSHSGGGAGTEAFF,TGTGCCAGCAGCCACTCAGGGGGGGGCGCGGGCACTGAAGCTTTCTTT
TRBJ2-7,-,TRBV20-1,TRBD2,CSASPLAGQSYEQYF,TGCAGTGCTAGTCCTCTAGCGGGTCAATCCTACGAGCAGTACTTC
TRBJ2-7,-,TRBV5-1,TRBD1,CASSLAETGFAYEQYF,TGCGCCAGCAGCTTGGCCGAGACAGGGTTTGCCTACGAGCAGTACTTC
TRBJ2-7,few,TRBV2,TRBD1,CASIGTVESYEQYF,TGTGCCAGCATCGGGACAGTTGAATCCTACGAGCAGTACTTC
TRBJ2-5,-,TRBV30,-,CAWSVIPQETQYF,TGTGCCTGGAGTGTGATCCCACAAGAGACCCAGTACTTC
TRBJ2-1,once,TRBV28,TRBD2,CASRPGLEYNEQFF,TGTGCCAGCAGGCCGGGACTAGAGTACAATGAGCAGTTCTTC
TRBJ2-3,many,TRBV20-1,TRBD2,CSALTPLAGGPDTQYF,TGCAGTGCCCTTACCCCACTAGCGGGAGGGCCAGATACGCAGTATTTT
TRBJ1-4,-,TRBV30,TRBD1,CAWTYGQGRANEKLFF,TGTGCCTGGACCTATGGACAGGGGCGGGCTAATGAAAAACTGTTTTTT
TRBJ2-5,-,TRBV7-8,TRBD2,CASSPEIAGLTETQYF,TGTGCCAGCAGCCCTGAGATAGCGGGATTGACGGAGACCCAGTACTTC
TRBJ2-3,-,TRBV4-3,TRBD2,CASSQDNSGSTDTQYF,TGCGCCAGCAGCCAAGATAATAGCGGGAGCACAGATACGCAGTATTTT
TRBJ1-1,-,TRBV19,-,CASSAAVNTEAFF,TGTGCCAGTAGTGCGGCGGTGAACACTGAAGCTTTCTTT
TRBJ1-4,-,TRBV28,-,CASSLIGATNEKLFF,TGTGCCAGCAGTTTAATTGGGGCGACTAATGAAAAACTGTTTTTT
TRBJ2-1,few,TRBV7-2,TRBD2,CASSLWGTSGGNEQFF,TGTGCCAGCAGCTTATGGGGGACTAGCGGGGGGAATGAGCAGTTCTTC
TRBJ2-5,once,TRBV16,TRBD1,CASSQNWDRGEETQYF,TGTGCCAGCAGCCAGAACTGGGACAGGGGAGAAGAGACCCAGTACTTC
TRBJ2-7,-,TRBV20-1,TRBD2,CSARDRTSGTALGEQYF,TGCAGTGCTAGAGATCGGACTAGCGGGACCGCCCTGGGAGAGCAGTACTTC
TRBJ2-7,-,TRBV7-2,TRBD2,CASSPWGTSGYEQYF,TGTGCCAGCAGCCCATGGGGTACTAGCGGCTACGAGCAGTACTTC
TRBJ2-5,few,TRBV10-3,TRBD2,CAISGGAGGQETQYF,TGTGCCATCAGTGGCGGAGCGGGAGGGCAAGAGACCCAGTACTTC
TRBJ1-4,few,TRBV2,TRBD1,CASSGQGGNEKLFF,TGTGCCAGCAGCGGACAGGGAGGGAATGAAAAACTGTTTTTT
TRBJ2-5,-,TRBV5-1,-,CASSQQGSGETQYF,TGCGCCAGCAGCCAACAGGGTTCTGGAGAGACCCAGTACTTC
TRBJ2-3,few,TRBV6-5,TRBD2,CASSRREGTDTQYF,TGTGCCAGCAGTCGGCGGGAGGGCACAGATACGCAGTATTTT
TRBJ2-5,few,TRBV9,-,CASSVGSGAGVQETQYF,TGTGCCAGCAGCGTAGGTTCGGGGGCAGGGGTACAAGAGACCCAGTACTTC
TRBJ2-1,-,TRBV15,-,CATSSSRNYNKQFF,TGTGCCACCAGCTCCTCGAGAAACTACAATAAGCAGTTCTTC
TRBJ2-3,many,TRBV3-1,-,CASSQGWGYTDTQYF,TGTGCCAGCAGCCAAGGATGGGGATACACAGATACGCAGTATTTT
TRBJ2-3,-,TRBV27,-,CASSFWLTDTQYF,TGTGCCAGCAGTTTTTGGTTAACAGATACGCAGTATTTT
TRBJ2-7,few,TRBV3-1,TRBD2,CASSQSGSSYNEQYF,TGTGCCAGCAGCCAGAGCGGGAGCTCCTACAATGAGCAGTACTTC
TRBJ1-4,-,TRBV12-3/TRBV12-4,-,CASQDRLNEKLFF,TGTGCCAGCCAAGACAGGCTAAATGAAAAACTGTTTTTT
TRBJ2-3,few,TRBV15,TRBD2,CATRGTSVSTDTQYF,TGTGCCACCCGGGGGACTAGCGTGAGCACAGATACTCAGTATTTT
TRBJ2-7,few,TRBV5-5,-,CASSRVSHEQYF,TGTGCCAGCAGCAGGGTCTCCCACGAGCAGTACTTC
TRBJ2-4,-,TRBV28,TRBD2,CASSSGTSGSGDF,TGTGCCAGCAGCTCCGGGACTAGCGGGAGTGGTGATTTC
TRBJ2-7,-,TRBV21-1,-,CASSKGIAGISYEQYF,TGTGCCAGCAGCAAAGGAATAGCGGGAATCTCCTACGAGCAGTACTTC
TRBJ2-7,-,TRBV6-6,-,CASRVPAGTYERYF,TGTGCCAGCAGGGTTCCGGCGGGAACCTACGAGCGGTACTTC